These 28 T cell receptor beta chains share one sample of origin, sequenced in a study of shared clonotypes between healthy human individuals. Libraries were prepared by immunoSEQ multiplex PCR; TCRdb keeps only in-frame clonotypes and omits some of them. The table lists millions of clones, over 85% of them singletons, with under 0.15% in the top ten. The sample taken for sequencing was naive CD4+ T cells sorted from blood. Subset meaning: CD45RA+ positively selected. Source of these receptors: a man between 18 and 35 years old in good health.

This chain joins TRBV7-2 and TRBJ1-1, with TRBD1 matching over 8 bases. Germline V gene sequence: CDR1 SGHTA, CDR2 FQGNSA. The J segment lost 6 bases and the V segment lost 3 bases, leaving 6 bases of the junction unmatched. The CDR3 extends over 14 amino acids. The CDR3 DNA sequence: TGTGCCAGCAGCTTTACAGGGGGGGTCGCTGAAGCTTTCTTT. It encodes CASSFTGGVAEAFF. The full variable domain, rest sourced from reference TRBV7-2 and TRBJ1-1, is GAGVSQSPSNKVTEKGKDVELRCDPISGHTALYWYRQSLGQGLEFLIYFQGNSAPDKSGLPSDRFSAERTGGSVSTLTIQRTQQEDSAVYLCASSFTGGVAEAFFGQGTRLTVV.

The gene calls are TRBV4-3 and TRBJ1-5; possible D gene TRBD1, 5 bases. The V gene's germline CDR1 is LGHNA and CDR2 YSLEER. This CDR3 spans 15 amino acids. Trimming shortened V by 0 bases and J by 9 bases, and 15 bases separated the two germline ends. The chain's CDR3 is CASSQESQGIWPQHF. The DNA of the CDR3 is TGCGCCAGCAGCCAAGAATCGCAGGGTATATGGCCCCAGCATTTT.

The chain uses TRBV7-9 and TRBJ2-7; possibly TRBD2 for D (5 bases). CDR1 is SEHNR and CDR2 is FQNEAQ in the germline V gene (reference sequence). This CDR3 is built from 17 residues. Deletions cut 3 bases from V and 4 bases from J, with 22 bases between. The CDR3 DNA is TGTGCCAGCAGCTTGGTTTCAACCGGGAAAGGAAGGTACGAGCAGTACTTC. Residues: CASSLVSTGKGRYEQYF.

Regarding this clone: At one end, the junction sequence differs from germline, possibly due to a read error. The chain joins TRBV28 to TRBJ2-7; 7 nucleotides line up with TRBD2. Germline V gene lookup returns CDR1 MDHEN and CDR2 SYDVKM. The CDR3 is 15 amino acids. The CDR3, as DNA: TGTGCCAGCAGTTTGTTAGCGGGCCCTTCCTACGAGCAGTGCTTC. This gives the protein CASSLLAGPSYEQCF.

CDR3 DNA sequence: TGTGCCAGCTCACCGAGTGCGGGGGAGCAGTACTTC. Protein sequence: CASSPSAGEQYF. The chain uses TRBV18 and TRBJ2-7; a possible D gene is TRBD2 (6 bases). Trimming cost V 3 bases and J 7 bases, with 10 bases left between them. The CDR3 sequence is 12 residues long. Looked up from germline, CDR1 is KGHSH and CDR2 is LQKENI.

This clone appeared a few times. Other DNA sequences from this sample encode an identical CDR3 as well. This sequence joins TRBV6-5 and TRBJ1-1, with D uncertain. This CDR3 spans 13 amino acids. Germline CDR1 MNHEY, CDR2 SVGAGI. V gave up 0 bases and J gave up 1 base, with 3 bases separating them. CDR3 sequence: CASSYSENTEAFF. CDR3 DNA: TGTGCCAGCAGTTACTCAGAGAACACTGAAGCTTTCTTT.

The gene calls are TRBV2 and TRBJ2-7; 7 bases match TRBD1. Looked up from germline, CDR1 is SNHLY and CDR2 is FYNNEI. Unmatched junction bases numbered 7, after V lost 4 bases and J lost 7 bases. This CDR3 has 13 residues. CDR3 sequence: CASSADRQGEQYF. The CDR3 DNA sequence: TGTGCCAGCAGTGCGGACAGGCAAGGGGAGCAGTACTTC.

Regarding this clone: Distinct nucleotide sequences in the sample also encode this CDR3. This chain uses TRBV4-1 with TRBJ1-4; no reliable D call. CDR1 and CDR2 (germline): MGHRA, YSYEKL. The CDR3 covers 15 residues. Trimming took off 0 bases at V and 0 bases at J, with 5 bases between the two ends. CDR3 in DNA: TGCGCCAGCAGCCAAGAGGGTGCAACTAATGAAAAACTGTTTTTT. Amino acids: CASSQEGATNEKLFF.

The chain carries TRBV7-9 and TRBJ1-5; D may be TRBD1 (5 bases). Per the germline V gene, CDR1 is SEHNR and CDR2 is FQNEAQ (reference sequence). V was clipped by 4 bases and J by 3 bases, with 13 bases between them. The CDR3 is 15 residues long. CDR3 DNA sequence: TGTGCCAGCAGCTCAGGGTGGCTTGTCAATCAGCCCCAGCATTTT. It yields the protein CASSSGWLVNQPQHF.

V is TRBV5-3 and J is TRBJ2-7; 12 nucleotides align to TRBD1. TRBV5-3 qualifies as an ORF whose function is uncertain. The CDR3 is 15 residues long. V was clipped by 2 bases and J by 7 bases; unmatched bases: 7. This CDR3 is CARSFPGQGAREQYF. The DNA for the CDR3 is TGTGCCAGAAGCTTTCCGGGACAGGGGGCGCGAGAGCAGTACTTC.

Regarding this clone: Other DNA sequences in the same sample also yield this CDR3. This sequence joins TRBV5-1 and TRBJ2-7, with 9 bases matching TRBD1. The germline CDR1 and CDR2 sequences are SGHRS and YFSETQ. The CDR3 extends over 14 amino acids. Trimming took 4 bases from V and 6 from J; bases not matched to a gene: 8. The CDR3 nucleotides are TGCGCCAGCAGCCCCGGGACAGGGAACAGCGAGCAGTACTTC. Its protein is CASSPGTGNSEQYF. Full variable domain (rest looked up from reference TRBV5-1 and TRBJ2-7): KAGVTQTPRYLIKTRGQQVTLSCSPISGHRSVSWYQQTPGQGLQFLFEYFSETQRNKGNFPGRFSGRQFSNSRSEMNVSTLELGDSALYLCASSPGTGNSEQYFGPGTRLTVT.

The chain uses TRBV21-1 and TRBJ1-3. TRBV21-1 corresponds to a pseudogene. This CDR3 comprises 11 residues. The CDR3 loop is CASPPRGTIYF. The CDR3 nucleotides are TGTGCCAGCCCTCCGAGAGGCACCATATATTTT.

Comments on this clone: This CDR3 is also generated by other DNA sequences in the sample. This chain joins TRBV6-5 and TRBJ1-2; D perhaps matches TRBD1 (6 bases). The CDR3 sequence is 14 residues long. CDR1 and CDR2 from the germline V gene are MNHEY and SVGAGI. Trimming stripped 2 bases from V and 2 bases from J, with 9 bases between. As DNA, the CDR3 is TGTGCCAGCAGTTACCGAGGACAGAACTATGGCTACACCTTC. It yields the protein CASSYRGQNYGYTF.

To note about this clone: The sample has other DNA sequences that encode this CDR3 too. The chain has TRBV10-3 and TRBJ1-5; D perhaps matches TRBD1 (5 bases). The V end lost 5 bases, the J end lost 0 bases, and 8 bases lay between the germline ends. The length of the CDR3 is 14 residues. CDR1 ENHRY and CDR2 SYGVKD come from the germline V gene. This CDR3 reads CAISPDSSNQPQHF. DNA for the CDR3: TGTGCCATCAGTCCCGACAGTAGCAATCAGCCCCAGCATTTT.

The chain couples TRBV11-3 to TRBJ2-5; 7 bases agree with TRBD1. V dropped 4 bases and J dropped 1; count of bases not matched to a gene: 9. CDR3 length equals 16 residues. Germline assignment: CDR1 SGHNT and CDR2 YENEEA. The CDR3 reads CASSSGRGQIQETQYF. For the CDR3, the DNA is TGTGCCAGCAGCTCTGGTAGGGGACAGATCCAAGAGACCCAGTACTTC.

V and J are TRBV5-1 and TRBJ1-2; D call uncertain. This CDR3 contains 15 residues. Trimming shortened V by 1 base and J by 0 bases, and 10 bases separated the two germline ends. Germline assignment: CDR1 SGHRS and CDR2 YFSETQ. CDR3 bases: TGCGCCAGCAGCTTGCAGCCAGCAGCTAACTATGGCTACACCTTC. This codes for CASSLQPAANYGYTF.

V is TRBV15 and J is TRBJ1-1; D is uncertain. Trimming removed 0 bases at V and 1 base at J, with 9 bases between. The CDR3 is made up of 15 amino acids. The germline V gene has CDR1 LNHNV and CDR2 YYDKDF (reference sequence). CDR3 in DNA: TGTGCCACCAGCAGAGACGGAAGGCAGAACACTGAAGCTTTCTTT. Translated, it gives CATSRDGRQNTEAFF.

The chain links TRBV5-1 to TRBJ2-1; no firm D call. The CDR3 spans 14 residues. Germline CDR1 reads SGHRS; CDR2 reads YFSETQ. Trimming stripped 1 base from V and 5 bases from J, with 10 bases between. CDR3 in DNA: TGCGCCAGCAGCTTGAATATGAGGAACAATGAGCAGTTCTTC. This translates into CASSLNMRNNEQFF.

The V and J genes are TRBV6-1 and TRBJ2-1; D is tentatively TRBD1 or TRBD2 (6 bases each). Germline V lookup: CDR1 MNHNS, CDR2 SASEGT. This CDR3 spans 11 amino acids. Trimming took off 8 bases at V and 8 bases at J, with 10 bases between the two ends. CDR3 sequence (DNA): TGTGCCAGCTGGAGGGGGTATGAGCAGTTCTTC. It specifies CASWRGYEQFF.

This clone was counted once. Other DNA variants within this sample encode the same CDR3. The chain carries TRBV7-2 and TRBJ2-3; a possible D gene is TRBD1 (5 bases). The CDR3 loop spans 14 amino acids. Germline values: CDR1 SGHTA, CDR2 FQGNSA. Trimming removed 1 base from V and 2 bases from J, with 7 bases in between. This CDR3 is CASSLDRYTDTQYF. In DNA form, the CDR3 reads TGTGCCAGCAGCTTAGACAGGTACACAGATACGCAGTATTTT.

Notes on this clone: A read error may produce the germline difference seen at one junction end. The chain is built from TRBV7-7 and TRBJ1-4, with unresolved D. Looked up from germline, CDR1 is SSHAT and CDR2 is FNYEAQ (reference sequence). CDR3 length equals 15 residues. The CDR3 bases are TGTGCTAGCAGCTTCGACACGAGGGCAAAAGAAAAACTGTTTTTT. It encodes CASSFDTRAKEKLFF.

This chain connects TRBV10-3 to TRBJ2-2, with D perhaps TRBD1 (5 bases). This CDR3 has 14 amino acids. The V gene's germline CDR1 is ENHRY and CDR2 SYGVKD. Trimming took 5 bases from V and 1 from J, leaving 8 bases between them. The CDR3 sequence: CAISQDKNTGELFF. Here the CDR3 DNA reads TGTGCCATCAGTCAGGACAAGAACACCGGGGAGCTGTTTTTT.

This clone showed up just a few times. The gene calls are TRBV29-1 and TRBJ1-1; 8 bases line up with TRBD1. The CDR3 covers 13 residues. With V trimmed by 4 bases and J by 1 base, 2 bases remained unmatched. CDR1 SQVTM and CDR2 ANQGSEA come from the germline V gene. For the CDR3, the DNA is TGCAGCGTTGGGACAGGGAGGAACACTGAAGCTTTCTTT. As protein: CSVGTGRNTEAFF.

The chain is built from TRBV9 and TRBJ2-1; 14 bases agree with TRBD2. V lost 0 bases, J lost 3 bases, and 2 bases stayed unmatched. Germline V lookup: CDR1 SGDLS, CDR2 YYNGEE. The CDR3 extends over 17 amino acids. The CDR3 protein is CASSVVGTSGGYNEQFF. Written as DNA, the CDR3 is TGTGCCAGCAGCGTAGTCGGGACTAGCGGGGGCTACAATGAGCAGTTCTTC.

The rearrangement uses TRBV18 and TRBJ1-1, with TRBD1 identical over 7 bases. Germline lookup yields CDR1 KGHSH and CDR2 LQKENI. CDR3 length: 12 amino acids. V lost 4 bases, J lost 7 bases, and 3 bases stayed unmatched. DNA of the CDR3: TGTGCCAGCTCACGATGGGACAGTGAAGCTTTCTTT. Residues: CASSRWDSEAFF.

This chain links TRBV6-5 with TRBJ2-1, with TRBD1 matching 9 bases. The CDR3 is made up of 14 amino acids. The germline V gene encodes CDR1 MNHEY and CDR2 SVGAGI. V trimming: 6 bases; J trimming: 8 bases; junction bases outside the gene matches: 8. CDR3 amino acids: CASRRQGEIYEQFF. CDR3 DNA sequence: TGTGCCAGCAGAAGACAGGGGGAAATCTATGAGCAGTTCTTC.

DNA of the CDR3: TGTGCCAGCAGTCCACTAAATTCGGGTCAGCCCCAGCATTTT. Protein: CASSPLNSGQPQHF. The chain joins TRBV27 to TRBJ1-5; D unresolved. The V gene lost 5 bases and the J gene lost 6 bases, with 14 bases spanning the gap. This CDR3 is built from 14 residues. The germline V gene has CDR1 MNHEY and CDR2 SMNVEV (reference sequence).

This chain uses TRBV10-3 with TRBJ2-2; D unclear. V was shortened by 2 bases and J by 7 bases, with 8 bases between the two germline ends. The CDR3 spans 13 residues. In germline, CDR1 is ENHRY, CDR2 SYGVKD. The chain's CDR3 is CAISEPGGGELFF. CDR3 bases: TGTGCCATCAGTGAGCCCGGCGGCGGGGAGCTGTTTTTT.